This T cell receptor (beta chain) is drawn from a study of blood T cell repertoires in COVID-19. Overall study context: Sources were T cells, B-cell-depleted T cells, or PBMCs; the material itself was cDNA or gDNA.

V lost 5 bases and J lost 7; bases outside the gene matches: 9. CDR3 length equals 15 residues. CDR1 SGHKS and CDR2 YYEKEE come from the germline V gene (reference sequence). TCRdb's copy holds only in-frame clones and misses some; the assay was immunoSEQ multiplex PCR. The table lists more than 200,000 clones, roughly 80% of them singletons, with about 8% in the top ten. Sequences were obtained from peripheral blood. The V call is TRBV5-5, the J call TRBJ2-1; 10 nucleotides align to TRBD2. This sequence originates from a woman older than 75 with acute or convalescent COVID-19. CDR3 nucleotides: TGTGCCAGCAGACCCGGGACTAGCGCTAGTAATGAGCAGTTCTTC. Encoded protein: CASRPGTSASNEQFF.